Sequencing of this T cell receptor (beta chain) was carried out in a study of identical twins. General study points: Beta out-of-frame sequences showed weaker excess sharing between twins.

TCRdb fed the 5' RACE reads into MiXCR, producing one record per CDR3 protein. The profile shows 640,000 or so distinct CDR3 sequences, 5.5% to 6.5% of them singletons. This CDR3 region has 13 residues. The V end lost 3 bases, the J end lost 4 bases, and 7 bases lay between the germline ends. Germline V CDR1 and CDR2: LGHDT, YNNKEL (reference sequence). This clonotype was counted ten times or more. The antigen is not known. Sequencing input: naive T cells sorted from blood. The V and J genes are TRBV3-1 and TRBJ2-1; D is perhaps TRBD1 (6 bases). This TCR derives from a man between 18 and 35 years old in good health. The DNA for the CDR3 is TGTGCCAGCAGCCAGGACAGATACAATGAGCAGTTCTTC. Translated, it gives CASSQDRYNEQFF.